One and the same sample provided the 8 T cell receptor beta chains below, sequenced in a study of blood T cells in healthy people across ages. Alongside a J-beta primer mix, a sample-barcoded 5' primer served in a second PCR lasting roughly 6 to 11 cycles. TCRdb itself ran the 5' RACE reads through MiXCR, one entry per CDR3 protein. The repertoire includes some 1,500,000 distinct CDR3 sequences, less than 45% of them detected once, and just over 4% sits in the top ten. Input material: blood. These receptors originate from a woman in her late teens or twenties in good health.

In the case of this clonotype: The junction differs from germline at one of its ends, possibly a read error. V gene TRBV4-1 combines with J gene TRBJ1-1, with unresolved D. This CDR3 has 15 residues. The V gene's germline CDR1 is MGHRA and CDR2 YSYEKL. The CDR3 DNA sequence: TGCGCCAGCAGCCAGGACGGTTTCGGCGGACCTGAAGTTTTCTTT. Protein product: CASSQDGFGGPEVFF.

At least ten counts were recorded for this clonotype. J is TRBJ2-3 and V is TRBV7-2; 8 bases map to TRBD2. CDR1 is SGHTA and CDR2 is FQGNSA in the germline V gene. This CDR3 region has 16 residues. With 2 bases clipped from V and 4 bases from J, the junction kept 8 bases outside the gene matches. Written as DNA, the CDR3 is TGTGCCAGCAGCTTATTTGCGGGAGGCGGGTCAGATACGCAGTATTTT. Its translation is CASSLFAGGGSDTQYF.

The chain has TRBV28 and TRBJ2-5, with D possibly being TRBD1 (6 bases). Per germline, CDR1 MDHEN and CDR2 SYDVKM. Trimming took off 4 bases at V and 11 bases at J, with 14 bases between the two ends. The CDR3 is 12 amino acids. The CDR3, as DNA: TGTGCCAGCAGTTACAGGGTCAATGAGCAGTACTTC. Protein product: CASSYRVNEQYF.

A word on this clonotype: The junction departs from germline at one end; a sequencing error may be responsible. This chain connects TRBV7-2 to TRBJ2-1; D not resolved. This CDR3 region has 12 residues. Germline CDR1 reads SGHTA; CDR2 reads FQGNSA. The CDR3 nucleotides are TGTGCCAGCATCTTAGATCGGAATGAGCAGTTCTTC. It translates to CASILDRNEQFF. The full variable domain, rest sourced from reference TRBV7-2 and TRBJ2-1, is GAGVSQSPSNKVTEKGKDVELRCDPISGHTALYWYRQSLGQGLEFLIYFQGNSAPDKSGLPSDRFSAERTGGSVSTLTIQRTQQEDSAVYLCASILDRNEQFFGPGTRLTVL.

This clonotype occurred many times. The rearrangement uses TRBV29-1 and TRBJ2-1; D is possibly TRBD1 (6 bases). This CDR3 has 14 amino acids. The V gene lost 5 bases and the J gene lost 7 bases, with 18 bases spanning the gap. In germline, CDR1 is SQVTM, CDR2 ANQGSEA. As DNA, the CDR3 is TGCAGCGTTTTCCCCAGGGGAAAGGGGAATGAGCAGTTCTTC. Amino acids: CSVFPRGKGNEQFF.

Of note for this clonotype: The germline gene is not matched at one end of the junction; a read error may be the cause. This sequence joins TRBV27 and TRBJ1-4, with D possibly being TRBD1 (6 bases). The CDR3 spans 15 residues. Germline values: CDR1 MNHEY, CDR2 SMNVEV (reference sequence). The CDR3 region has the DNA TGTACCAGCAGCCTCGAATACAGGGAACAGGAAAAACTGTTTTTT. This encodes CTSSLEYREQEKLFF.

The J gene is TRBJ1-4, the V gene TRBV15; TRBD1 is a possible D gene (5 bases). Germline V lookup: CDR1 LNHNV, CDR2 YYDKDF (reference sequence). The V and J ends lost 4 bases and 3 bases respectively, with 12 bases between them. The CDR3 sequence is 15 residues long. CDR3 DNA sequence: TGTGCCACCAGCAAAAGACAGTCCCCTAATGAAAAACTGTTTTTT. It translates to CATSKRQSPNEKLFF.

This clonotype occurred a few times. This chain uses TRBV6-1 with TRBJ2-7, with TRBD2 matching 7 bases. J gave up 7 bases and V 3 bases, and 12 bases lay outside the gene matches. Germline V CDR1 and CDR2: MNHNS, SASEGT. The CDR3 is made up of 15 amino acids. The DNA of the CDR3 is TGTGCCAGCAGTGACGGACTAGTACCCTACAATGAGCAGTACTTC. This sequence encodes CASSDGLVPYNEQYF.